This is a list of T cell receptor beta chains from one sample in a study of CD8+CD57+ T cells in acquired aplastic anemia. In TCRdb, the reads were re-called with MiXCR into one record per CDR3 protein. Among tens of thousands of distinct CDR3 sequences listed, roughly two thirds were seen once. Input material: sorted CD4+, CD8+, or CD8+CD57+ T cells (not recorded which) from PBMCs. All receptors come from a human donor with aplastic anemia. Each CDR3 is given with its conserved first and last residue. Each record gives: clone size, D gene, V gene, J gene, CDR3 protein, CDR3 DNA. D genes are given only for firm matches. The size field is filled for only some rows; it gives once, few, many or a size class.

>few|TRBD1|TRBV11-2|TRBJ2-4
CASSFGQGAKNIQYF
TGTGCCAGCAGCTTCGGACAGGGGGCCAAAAACATTCAGTACTTC
>-|-|TRBV10-3|TRBJ2-3
CAIRGEGEDTQYF
TGTGCCATCCGGGGGGAGGGGGAAGATACGCAGTATTTT
>-|TRBD1|TRBV5-5|TRBJ1-1
CASSSIDRENTEAFF
TGTGCCAGCAGTTCAATAGACAGGGAGAACACTGAAGCTTTCTTT
>-|-|TRBV7-8|TRBJ2-1
CASSPGVSSQFF
TGTGCCAGCAGCCCGGGCGTAAGTAGTCAGTTCTTC
>once|TRBD2|TRBV29-1|TRBJ2-7
CSVEGASGALNSYEQYF
TGCAGCGTTGAAGGGGCTAGCGGGGCGTTAAACTCTTACGAGCAGTACTTC
>once|TRBD1|TRBV20-1|TRBJ2-3
CSAAGTGGSDTQYF
TGCAGTGCAGCCGGGACAGGGGGCTCAGATACGCAGTATTTT
>-|TRBD1|TRBV19|TRBJ1-2
CASRTGAPNGYTF
TGTGCCAGTAGGACAGGGGCACCTAACGGCTACACCTTC
>-|-|TRBV2|TRBJ1-1
CASSDSTYEAFF
TGTGCCAGCAGTGATTCAACATATGAAGCTTTCTTT
>-|TRBD1|TRBV11-2|TRBJ1-2
CASSPSGQQKNYGYTF
TGTGCCAGCAGCCCCTCGGGACAGCAAAAAAACTATGGCTACACCTTC
>-|TRBD1|TRBV2|TRBJ2-5
CASTQRGQQETQYF
TGTGCCAGCACCCAGAGGGGACAGCAAGAGACCCAGTACTTC
>few|TRBD1|TRBV20-1|TRBJ1-2
CSALGTASNYGYTF
TGCAGTGCACTCGGGACAGCTTCAAACTATGGCTACACCTTC